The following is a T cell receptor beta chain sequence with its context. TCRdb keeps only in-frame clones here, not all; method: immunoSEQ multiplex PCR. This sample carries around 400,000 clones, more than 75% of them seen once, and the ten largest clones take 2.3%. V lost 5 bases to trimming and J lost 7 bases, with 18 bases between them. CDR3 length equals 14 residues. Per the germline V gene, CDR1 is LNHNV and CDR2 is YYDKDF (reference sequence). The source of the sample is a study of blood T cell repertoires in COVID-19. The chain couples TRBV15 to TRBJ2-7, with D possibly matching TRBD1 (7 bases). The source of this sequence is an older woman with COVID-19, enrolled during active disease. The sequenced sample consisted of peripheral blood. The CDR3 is CATSGGGGSVEQYF. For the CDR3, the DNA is TGTGCCACCAGCGGCGGAGGGGGCTCGGTAGAGCAGTACTTC.